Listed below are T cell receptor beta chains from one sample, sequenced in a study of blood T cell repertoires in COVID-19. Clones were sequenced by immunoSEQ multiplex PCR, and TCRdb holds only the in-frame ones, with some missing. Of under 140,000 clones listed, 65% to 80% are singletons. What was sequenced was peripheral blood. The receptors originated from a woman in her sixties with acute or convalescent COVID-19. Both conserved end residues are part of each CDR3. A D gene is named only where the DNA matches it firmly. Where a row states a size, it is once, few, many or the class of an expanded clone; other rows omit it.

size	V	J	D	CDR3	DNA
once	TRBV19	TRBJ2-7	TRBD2	CASSIAGSGGAYEQYF	TGTGCCAGTAGTATAGCCGGCAGCGGGGGGGCCTACGAGCAGTACTTC
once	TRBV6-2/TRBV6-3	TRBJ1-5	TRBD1	CASSYTPTGGHQPQHF	TGTGCCAGCAGTTACACGCCAACAGGGGGACATCAGCCCCAGCATTTT
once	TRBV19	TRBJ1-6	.	CASMRRSSYNSPLHF	TGTGCCAGTATGAGGAGGAGCTCCTATAATTCACCCCTCCACTTT
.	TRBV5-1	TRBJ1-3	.	CASSSGQPRNTIYF	TGCGCCAGCAGCTCGGGACAACCCAGAAACACCATATATTTT
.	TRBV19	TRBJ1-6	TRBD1	CASSVLGQGNSPLHF	TGTGCCAGTAGTGTCCTAGGACAGGGAAATTCACCCCTCCACTTT
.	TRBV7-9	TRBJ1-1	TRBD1	CASSDQGGPAEAFF	TGTGCCAGCAGCGACCAGGGGGGACCGGCTGAAGCTTTCTTT
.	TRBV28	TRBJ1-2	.	CASTLRREEANYGYTF	TGTGCCAGCACACTGAGGAGGGAAGAAGCTAACTATGGCTACACCTTC
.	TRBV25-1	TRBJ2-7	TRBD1	CASSVGTGYEQYF	TGTGCCAGCAGTGTAGGGACAGGGTACGAGCAGTACTTC
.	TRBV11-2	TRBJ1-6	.	CARDPGHSSYNSPLHF	TGTGCCAGGGACCCGGGACATAGCTCCTATAATTCACCCCTCCACTTT
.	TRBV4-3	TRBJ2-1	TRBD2	CASSQDILAGGEQFF	TGCGCCAGCAGCCAAGATATTCTAGCGGGGGGTGAGCAGTTCTTC
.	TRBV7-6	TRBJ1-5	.	CASSLTGPQPQHF	TGTGCCAGCAGCTTAACTGGTCCTCAGCCCCAGCATTTT
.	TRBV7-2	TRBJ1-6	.	CASSLGIGRDSPLHF	TGTGCCAGCAGCTTAGGTATAGGGAGGGATTCACCCCTCCACTTT
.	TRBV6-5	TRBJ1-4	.	CASRDSGSTNEKLFF	TGTGCCAGCAGGGACTCGGGATCAACTAATGAAAAACTGTTTTTT
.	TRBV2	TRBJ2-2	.	CASKEGAGNTGELFF	TGTGCCAGCAAGGAGGGGGCAGGGAACACCGGGGAGCTGTTTTTT
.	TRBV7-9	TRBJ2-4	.	CASSLDIAKNIQYF	TGTGCCAGCAGCTTAGACATAGCCAAAAACATTCAGTACTTC
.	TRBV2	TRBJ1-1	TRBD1	CASSTQGANTEAFF	TGTGCCAGCAGTACACAGGGGGCGAACACTGAAGCTTTCTTT
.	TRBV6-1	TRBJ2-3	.	CASSEAGRDTQYF	TGTGCCAGCAGTGAAGCGGGCAGAGATACGCAGTATTTT